The 5 T cell receptor beta chains in this list originate from one sample, sequenced in a study of cytomegalovirus exposure and HLA in healthy donors. The PCR ran on 60 Vbeta and 13 Jbeta primers. The method was immunoSEQ multiplex PCR; TCRdb's version includes in-frame clones alone and lacks a portion of them. This repertoire includes about 52,000 clones. The sequenced sample was PBMCs. All receptors derive from a woman aged 45-60 years in good health and CMV-seropositive.

The genes are TRBV9 and TRBJ2-2; D call uncertain. CDR3 length equals 13 residues. V shed 3 bases and J shed 8 bases, with 11 bases lying between them. Germline CDR1 and CDR2: SGDLS and YYNGEE. Here the CDR3 DNA reads TGTGCCAGCAGCGCTACCTGGTCGGGGGAGCTGTTTTTT. This gives the protein CASSATWSGELFF.

The V call is TRBV4-3, the J call TRBJ2-1, with 11 positions matching TRBD2. CDR3 length: 15 residues. J gave up 5 bases and V 2 bases, and 2 bases lay outside the gene matches. The V gene's germline CDR1 is LGHNA and CDR2 YSLEER. The CDR3 here is CASSQLAGGDNEQFF. The CDR3 DNA is TGCGCCAGCAGCCAACTAGCGGGGGGCGACAATGAGCAGTTCTTC.

The gene calls are TRBV7-8 and TRBJ1-5; D is undetermined. The CDR3 is made up of 14 amino acids. The germline V gene has CDR1 SGHVS and CDR2 FQNEAQ. Trimming cost V 5 bases and J 3 bases, with 11 bases left between them. In nucleotides, the CDR3 is TGTGCCAGCAGCCGGTCGGAGCTCAATCAGCCCCAGCATTTT. As protein: CASSRSELNQPQHF.

V gene TRBV30 combines with J gene TRBJ1-6; TRBD1 aligns across 8 bases. Germline V CDR1 and CDR2: GTSNPN, SVGIG (reference sequence). V was pared by 2 bases and J by 7 bases, with 10 bases of the junction left unmatched. This CDR3 spans 16 amino acids. The CDR3 protein is CAWSPLSTGDNSPLHF. The CDR3, as DNA: TGTGCCTGGAGTCCACTGTCGACAGGGGACAATTCACCCCTCCACTTT.

The CDR3 protein is CASSLGGSNSYEQYF. CDR3 nucleotide sequence: TGTGCCAGCAGTTTAGGGGGGTCAAACTCCTACGAGCAGTACTTC. The V and J genes are TRBV28 and TRBJ2-7; perhaps TRBD2 as D (6 bases). The CDR3 loop spans 15 amino acids. CDR1 MDHEN and CDR2 SYDVKM come from the germline V gene. Trimming shortened V by 2 bases and J by 0 bases, and 11 bases separated the two germline ends.